This TCR beta chain comes out of a study of shared clonotypes between healthy human individuals. Sequencing was performed with immunoSEQ multiplex PCR; in TCRdb, only in-frame clones are kept and a portion is missing. The sample has about 2.4 million clones, just over 90% seen once. The length of the CDR3 is 15 residues. After removal of 4 bases from V and 4 bases from J, the junction contained 8 bases not matched to a gene. Germline V gene lookup returns CDR1 ENHRY and CDR2 SYGVKD. Investigators divided CD4+ cells into CD45RA+ naive and CD45RA-negative memory subsets. Material: naive CD4+ T cells sorted from blood. Subset meaning: CD45RA+ positively selected. The sequence was collected from a man between 18 and 35 years old in good health. V and J are TRBV10-3 and TRBJ1-2; 8 bases map to TRBD1. In nucleotides, the CDR3 is TGTGCCATCAGTGTGGTGGACAGGGATACCTATGGCTACACCTTC. It specifies CAISVVDRDTYGYTF.